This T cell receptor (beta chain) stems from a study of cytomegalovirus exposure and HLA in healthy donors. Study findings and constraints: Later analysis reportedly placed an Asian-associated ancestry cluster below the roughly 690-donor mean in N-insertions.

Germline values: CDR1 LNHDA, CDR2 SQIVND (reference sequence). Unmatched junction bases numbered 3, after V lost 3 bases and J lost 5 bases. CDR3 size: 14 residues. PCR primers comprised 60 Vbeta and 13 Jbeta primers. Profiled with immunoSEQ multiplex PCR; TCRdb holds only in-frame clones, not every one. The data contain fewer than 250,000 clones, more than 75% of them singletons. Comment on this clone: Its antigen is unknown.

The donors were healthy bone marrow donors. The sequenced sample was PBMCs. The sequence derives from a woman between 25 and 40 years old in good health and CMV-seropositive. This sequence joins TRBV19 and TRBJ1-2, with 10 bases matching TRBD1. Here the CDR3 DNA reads TGTGCCAGTAGTATTTTGGGACAGGGGTATGGCTACACCTTC. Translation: CASSILGQGYGYTF. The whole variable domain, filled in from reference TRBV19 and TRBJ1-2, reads DGGITQSPKYLFRKEGQNVTLSCEQNLNHDAMYWYRQDPGQGLRLIYYSQIVNDFQKGDIAEGYSVSREKKESFPLTVTSAQKNPTAFYLCASSILGQGYGYTFGSGTRLTVV.